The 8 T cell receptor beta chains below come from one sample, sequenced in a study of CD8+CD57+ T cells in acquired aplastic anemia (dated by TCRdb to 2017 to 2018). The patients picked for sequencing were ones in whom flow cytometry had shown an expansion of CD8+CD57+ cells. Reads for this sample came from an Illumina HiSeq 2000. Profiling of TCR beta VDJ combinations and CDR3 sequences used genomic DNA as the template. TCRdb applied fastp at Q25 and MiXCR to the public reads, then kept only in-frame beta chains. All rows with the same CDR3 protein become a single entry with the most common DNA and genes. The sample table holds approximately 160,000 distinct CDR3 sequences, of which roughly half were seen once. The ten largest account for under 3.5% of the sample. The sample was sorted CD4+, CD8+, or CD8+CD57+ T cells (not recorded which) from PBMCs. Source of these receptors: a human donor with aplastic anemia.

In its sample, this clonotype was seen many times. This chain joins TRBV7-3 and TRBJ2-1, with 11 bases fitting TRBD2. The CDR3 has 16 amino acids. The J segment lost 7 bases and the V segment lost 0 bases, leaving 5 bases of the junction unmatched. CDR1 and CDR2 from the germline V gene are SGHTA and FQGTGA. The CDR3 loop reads CASSLTTSGTLNEQFF. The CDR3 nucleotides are TGTGCCAGCAGCTTAACGACTAGCGGGACCCTGAATGAGCAGTTCTTC.

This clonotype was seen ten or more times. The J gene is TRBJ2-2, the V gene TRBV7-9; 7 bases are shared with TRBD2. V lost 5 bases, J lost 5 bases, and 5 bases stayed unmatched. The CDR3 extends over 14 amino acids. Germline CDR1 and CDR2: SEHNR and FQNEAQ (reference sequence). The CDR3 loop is CASSPASGTGELFF. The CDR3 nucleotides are TGTGCCAGCAGCCCTGCTAGCGGAACCGGGGAGCTGTTTTTT.

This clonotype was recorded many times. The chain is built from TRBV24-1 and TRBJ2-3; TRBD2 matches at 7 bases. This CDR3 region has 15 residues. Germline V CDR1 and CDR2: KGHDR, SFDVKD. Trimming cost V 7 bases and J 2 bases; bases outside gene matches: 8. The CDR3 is CATSGSSGLTDTQYF. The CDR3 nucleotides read TGTGCCACCAGCGGTAGTAGCGGGCTCACAGATACGCAGTATTTT.

The CDR3 coding sequence is TGTGCCACCTCCAGACAGGGGCAGGCCCAGTACTTC. Translation gives CATSRQGQAQYF. The chain recombines TRBV9 with TRBJ2-5; 8 bases map to TRBD1. CDR1 and CDR2 from the germline V gene are SGDLS and YYNGEE. The CDR3 loop spans 12 amino acids. V lost 9 bases to trimming and J lost 9 bases; unmatched junction nucleotides: 10.

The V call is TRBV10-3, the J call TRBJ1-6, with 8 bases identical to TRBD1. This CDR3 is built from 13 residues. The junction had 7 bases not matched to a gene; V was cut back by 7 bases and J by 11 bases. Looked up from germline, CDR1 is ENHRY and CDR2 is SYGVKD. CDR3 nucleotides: TGTGCCATCAATCAGGGGGCTGGGACACCCCTCCACTTT. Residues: CAINQGAGTPLHF.

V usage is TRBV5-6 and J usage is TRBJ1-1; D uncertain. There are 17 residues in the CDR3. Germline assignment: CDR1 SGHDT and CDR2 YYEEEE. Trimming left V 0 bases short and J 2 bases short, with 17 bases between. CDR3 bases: TGTGCCAGCAGCTTGGTCCGTTATCAGATTGGAAACACTGAAGCTTTCTTT. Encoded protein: CASSLVRYQIGNTEAFF.

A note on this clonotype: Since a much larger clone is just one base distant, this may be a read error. The CDR3 loop is CASSYLDRVGGRYEQYF. The DNA for the CDR3 is TGTGCCAGCAGTTACCTAGATCGAGTCGGAGGCCGCTACGAGCAGTACTTC. V gene TRBV6-6 combines with J gene TRBJ2-7; possibly TRBD2 for D (5 bases). V lost 2 bases to trimming and J lost 3 bases, with 20 bases between them. From germline, CDR1 is MNHNY and CDR2 SVGAGI (reference sequence). This CDR3 contains 17 residues.

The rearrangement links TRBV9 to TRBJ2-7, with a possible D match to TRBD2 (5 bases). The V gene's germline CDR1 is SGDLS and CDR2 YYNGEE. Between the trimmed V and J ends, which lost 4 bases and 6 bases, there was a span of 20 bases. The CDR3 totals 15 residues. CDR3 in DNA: TGTGCCAGCAGCCCAGAGGTGGGAGTAGGGCGCGAGCAGTACTTC. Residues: CASSPEVGVGREQYF. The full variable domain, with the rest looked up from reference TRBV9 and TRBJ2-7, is DSGVTQTPKHLITATGQRVTLRCSPRSGDLSVYWYQQSLDQGLQFLIQYYNGEERAKGNILERFSAQQFPDLHSELNLSSLELGDSALYFCASSPEVGVGREQYFGPGTRLTVT.